What follows describes a single T cell receptor beta chain. Its binding antigen is unknown. Base-call qualities are not available, and no considerably larger clone is one nucleotide away. To sequence the TCRbeta CDR3 region, genomic DNA was isolated from the sorted cells. TCRbeta CDR3 regions were sequenced using the immunoSEQ Assay. TCRdb carries this immuneACCESS record with in-frame sequences only. Its versions omit some clonotypes, under half of them owing to an unresolved V gene in the studies checked, with the rest unexplained. Counted in this sample were approximately 34,000 clones; roughly 86% of them appeared once. The top ten constitute around three fifths of the sample. The data stem from a study of OX40 agonist ivuxolimab in advanced cancers. Turning to the overall study: Ivuxolimab, which targeted the costimulatory receptor OX40 (CD134), was an agonistic, fully human IgG2 monoclonal antibody. Intravenous ivuxolimab was administered to patients every 2 weeks at six dose levels: 0.01, 0.1, 0.3, 1.5, 3 and 10 mg/kg. Among the roughly 52 dose-escalation patients, approximately 20 had hepatocellular carcinoma, around 15 melanoma, 9 renal cell carcinoma and 9 head and neck cancer. In the dose-escalation cohort, around four fifths of patients were male, and the mean age was around 65 years with a range of roughly 23 to 90. Patients were allowed to have had prior anti-PD-1, anti-PD-L1 or anti-CTLA-4 therapy, and around 40% of the dose-escalation patients had previously received checkpoint inhibitors. Three dose-escalation patients achieved partial responses, one with hepatocellular carcinoma and two with cutaneous melanoma. Peripheral TCRbeta sequencing was intended to test whether TCR sequence diversity was altered and clonal T-cell expansion was caused by ivuxolimab. The paper reports the monotherapy dose-escalation portion (N of about 47 patients) of the phase I ivuxolimab trial.

The trim is 0 bases for V and 1 base for J, with a gap of 9 bases between the germline ends. The germline V gene (reference sequence) supplies CDR1 SEHNR and CDR2 FQNEAQ. From the cysteine up to the phenylalanine, the CDR3 has a length of 15 residues. Only CDR3 DNA remains: 45 bases, in frame from the first base. The trial excluded patients who had a history of autoimmune disease or were on systemic immunosuppression. Peripheral blood for TCR sequencing was collected from all dose cohorts at baseline, on cycle 4 day 1, and on cycle 7 day 1. The samples were taken from a phase I, first-in-human, multicenter, open-label dose-escalation trial of ivuxolimab. The trial enrolled adults with locally advanced or metastatic head and neck squamous cell, hepatocellular, melanoma or renal cell carcinoma. Before TCR sequencing, CD4+ and CD8+ T cells were separately sorted from peripheral blood. What the work shows at the level of the full study, not this receptor alone: Low levels of normalized T-cell clonal expansion were also shown by some nonresponding patients. On average, CD8+ T cells showed more expanded clones than CD4+ T cells after ivuxolimab. At doses from 0.1 to 3.0 mg/kg, clonal expansion was seen in both CD4+ and CD8+ blood T cells between baseline and week 6. In the 0.1-3.0 mg/kg groups, partial responders had among the lowest normalized peripheral clonal expansion, particularly in CD8+ T cells. The antigen specificity of the peripheral T cells that underwent clonal expansion was not determined.

Rearrangement joined TRBV7-9 to TRBJ1-2; matching of 6 bases hints at TRBD1 as the D gene. This TCR came from an adult with an advanced solid tumor such as melanoma, head and neck, liver or kidney cancer. This sample comprised CD4+ or CD8+ T cells sorted from blood, obtained in a trial of the OX40 agonist ivuxolimab. CDR3 reads: CASSLATGNNYGYTF. Here is the DNA: TGTGCCAGCAGCTTAGCGACAGGAAATAACTATGGCTACACCTTC.